What follows are 30 T cell receptor beta chains derived from one specimen sequenced in a study of T-cell reconstitution after alpha-beta-depleted transplantation in children. Unique molecular identifiers were incorporated into the prepared TCRbeta library. TCRdb used MiXCR to reprocess the PCR reads, holding one entry per CDR3 protein. The table has approximately 630,000 distinct CDR3 sequences, around 13% seen once; the top ten hold around 0.76%. The sample in question was PBMCs, obtained before TCRalphabeta/CD19-depleted stem cell transplant. The receptors originated from a girl aged 2-9 years with congenital amegakaryocytic thrombocytopenia, due to receive a stem cell transplant.

The sample holds a few counts of this clonotype. J is TRBJ2-6 and V is TRBV5-4; D is possibly TRBD2 (5 bases). This CDR3 comprises 20 residues. The V and J ends lost 0 bases and 0 bases respectively, with 19 bases between them. Germline-derived CDR1 and CDR2 are SGHNT and YYREEE (reference sequence). CDR3 protein: CASSLARGLGRNSGANVLTF. In DNA form, the CDR3 reads TGTGCCAGCAGCTTGGCTCGAGGGCTAGGACGAAACTCTGGGGCCAACGTCCTGACTTTC.

This clonotype was detected only a few times. The J gene is TRBJ2-3, the V gene TRBV5-1; 11 bases are shared with TRBD1. V gave up 4 bases and J gave up 7 bases; unmatched junction bases: 11. The CDR3 sequence is 16 residues long. Per germline, CDR1 SGHRS and CDR2 YFSETQ. In DNA, the CDR3 is TGCGCCAGCAGCGTTGGGGACAGGGGGTCGCTTAATACGCAGTATTTT. Amino acids: CASSVGDRGSLNTQYF. The full variable domain, completed using reference TRBV5-1 and TRBJ2-3, is KAGVTQTPRYLIKTRGQQVTLSCSPISGHRSVSWYQQTPGQGLQFLFEYFSETQRNKGNFPGRFSGRQFSNSRSEMNVSTLELGDSALYLCASSVGDRGSLNTQYFGPGTRLTVL.

This chain uses TRBV30 with TRBJ1-5, with D hard to call. Germline assignment: CDR1 GTSNPN and CDR2 SVGIG (reference sequence). The CDR3 has 13 residues. Trimming removed 3 bases from V and 1 base from J, with 7 bases in between. The chain's CDR3 is CAWSDQSNQPQHF. The DNA for the CDR3 is TGTGCCTGGAGCGACCAAAGCAATCAGCCCCAGCATTTT. Using reference TRBV30 and TRBJ1-5 for the parts outside the CDR3, the full variable domain is SQTIHQWPATLVQPVGSPLSLECTVEGTSNPNLYWYRQAAGRGLQLLFYSVGIGQISSEVPQNLSASRPQDRQFILSSKKLLLSDSGFYLCAWSDQSNQPQHFGDGTRLSIL.

J is TRBJ2-2 and V is TRBV20-1, with a weak D call TRBD2 (6 bases). Germline CDR1 is DFQATT and CDR2 is SNEGSKA (reference sequence). V was pared by 0 bases and J by 2 bases, with 10 bases between. There are 15 residues in the CDR3. This chain's CDR3 is CSARDAGSNTGELFF. The CDR3 DNA follows: TGCAGTGCTAGAGATGCCGGGAGTAACACCGGGGAGCTGTTTTTT.

This clonotype showed up just a few times. V and J are TRBV28 and TRBJ2-7, with unresolved D. The CDR3 sequence is 12 residues long. Trimming removed 3 bases at V and 5 bases at J, with 8 bases between. The germline V gene encodes CDR1 MDHEN and CDR2 SYDVKM. Here the CDR3 reads CASSFRDHEQYF. As DNA, the CDR3 is TGTGCCAGCAGTTTCCGTGACCACGAGCAGTACTTC.

This clonotype occurred many times. V gene TRBV5-1 combines with J gene TRBJ2-3; 9 nucleotides match TRBD2. V shed 0 bases, J shed 1 base, and the junction held 3 bases outside the gene matches. This CDR3 comprises 16 residues. Per germline, CDR1 SGHRS and CDR2 YFSETQ. DNA of the CDR3: TGCGCCAGCAGCTTGGCTAGCGGGATTGGCACAGATACGCAGTATTTT. Its translation: CASSLASGIGTDTQYF.

In this sample, this clonotype turned up a few times. This chain joins TRBV28 and TRBJ2-3; 9 bases line up with TRBD2. This CDR3 has 15 residues. V shed 5 bases, J shed 5 bases, and the junction held 8 bases outside the gene matches. Germline V CDR1 and CDR2: MDHEN, SYDVKM. CDR3 coding DNA: TGTGCCAGCAGTCCCTTAGCGGGAGTAGGAGATACGCAGTATTTT. Translation gives CASSPLAGVGDTQYF.

The V call is TRBV21-1, the J call TRBJ1-1; no DNA check was done on the table's D call, TRBD1. TRBV21-1 is a recognized pseudogene. This CDR3 is 17 amino acids long. The CDR3 DNA follows: TGTGCCAGCAGCAAAGTAGGAGACAGGGGATCCAAAACTGAAGCTTTCTTT. It translates to CASSKVGDRGSKTEAFF.

This clonotype was picked up a small number of times. The gene calls are TRBV7-8 and TRBJ2-3; D gene unclear. The CDR3 has 17 amino acids. The germline V and J ends were trimmed by 1 base and 0 bases, with 14 bases remaining between them. Germline V gene sequence: CDR1 SGHVS, CDR2 FQNEAQ. The CDR3 DNA reads as TGTGCCAGCAGCTTAGGACGAGCCGTCATTAGCACAGATACGCAGTATTTT. This encodes CASSLGRAVISTDTQYF.

This clonotype was detected ten times or more. V gene TRBV20-1 combines with J gene TRBJ1-5; D might be TRBD1 (5 bases). The ends were cut back, 0 bases at V and 2 bases at J, with 11 bases in the middle. This CDR3 region has 15 residues. The V gene's germline CDR1 is DFQATT and CDR2 SNEGSKA (reference sequence). CDR3 sequence (DNA): TGCAGTGCTAGAGATTCGGCGACAGGCAATCAGCCCCAGCATTTT. It encodes CSARDSATGNQPQHF.

The sample holds many counts of this clonotype. The chain carries TRBV12-3 or TRBV12-4 and TRBJ2-3; TRBD1 is a possible D gene (6 bases). Trimming took off 6 bases at V and 2 bases at J, with 9 bases between the two ends. The CDR3 is 13 residues long. The CDR3 is CASSGQHTDTQYF. Written as DNA, the CDR3 is TGTGCCAGCAGCGGACAGCACACAGATACGCAGTATTTT.

This clonotype was picked up many times. This chain links TRBV15 with TRBJ1-5, with no clear D. The CDR3 is 12 amino acids. The V and J ends lost 5 bases and 0 bases respectively, with 2 bases between them. Germline lookup yields CDR1 LNHNV and CDR2 YYDKDF (reference sequence). The CDR3 here is CATSRSNQPQHF. The CDR3 DNA sequence: TGTGCCACCAGCCGTAGCAATCAGCCCCAGCATTTT.

This clonotype came up a few times. This chain joins TRBV7-6 and TRBJ2-7; tentatively, D is TRBD1 (6 bases). In germline, CDR1 is SGHVS, CDR2 FNYEAQ. The CDR3 length is 18 residues. Between the trimmed V and J ends, which lost 2 bases and 4 bases, there was a span of 24 bases. CDR3 sequence: CASSLIPPEATGLYEQYF. In DNA, the CDR3 is TGTGCCAGCAGCTTAATTCCACCAGAAGCGACAGGCCTATACGAGCAGTACTTC. The whole variable domain, filled in from reference TRBV7-6 and TRBJ2-7, reads GAGVSQSPRYKVTKRGQDVALRCDPISGHVSLYWYRQALGQGPEFLTYFNYEAQQDKSGLPNDRFSAERPEGSISTLTIQRTEQRDSAMYRCASSLIPPEATGLYEQYFGPGTRLTVT.

The V and J genes are TRBV4-1 and TRBJ2-3; weak D call: TRBD1 (6 bases). The CDR3 contains 17 residues. The V end lost 0 bases, the J end lost 0 bases, and 13 bases lay between the germline ends. Germline CDR1 reads MGHRA; CDR2 reads YSYEKL. The CDR3 region is CASSQEVGTLSTDTQYF. The CDR3 coding sequence is TGCGCCAGCAGCCAAGAAGTGGGGACACTCAGCACAGATACGCAGTATTTT.

This clonotype appeared a single time. Just one base apart from a much larger clone, this may be a read error. The V gene is TRBV5-6, the J gene TRBJ2-7, with 8 bases identical to TRBD2. This CDR3 contains 14 residues. Germline loops: CDR1 SGHDT, CDR2 YYEEEE. V lost 3 bases and J lost 3; bases outside the gene matches: 5. CDR3 sequence (DNA): TGTGCCAGCAGCTCACAGACTAGCGACTACGAGCAGTACTTC. Translating gives CASSSQTSDYEQYF.

This clonotype was picked up many times. The chain links TRBV20-1 to TRBJ2-1, with 10 bases matching TRBD2. The CDR3 is 14 residues long. Trimming took 4 bases from V and 8 from J; bases not matched to a gene: 8. Germline V gene lookup returns CDR1 DFQATT and CDR2 SNEGSKA (reference sequence). CDR3 coding DNA: TGCAGTGCTAAGACTAGCGGGCCTTATTATGAGCAGTTCTTC. Amino acids: CSAKTSGPYYEQFF.

The chain couples TRBV5-5 to TRBJ2-2, with a possible D match to TRBD1 (7 bases). CDR1 and CDR2 from the germline V gene are SGHKS and YYEKEE (reference sequence). V was cut by 4 bases and J by 10 bases, with 23 bases left in between. This CDR3 spans 16 amino acids. CDR3 coding DNA: TGTGCCAGCAGCCCCCTCGCGGGACAGTTCTTCGAGGAGCTGTTTTTT. Translating gives CASSPLAGQFFEELFF.

This clonotype has a count of ten or more. This chain joins TRBV27 and TRBJ1-2; D is perhaps TRBD1 (5 bases). CDR3 length: 16 amino acids. V was shortened by 5 bases and J by 2 bases, with 18 bases between the two germline ends. Looked up from germline, CDR1 is MNHEY and CDR2 is SMNVEV (reference sequence). CDR3 sequence (DNA): TGTGCCAGCAGTCCCAGGGAACTCTACCCCAACTATGGCTACACCTTC. Translation gives CASSPRELYPNYGYTF.

A few counts support this clonotype. The V gene is TRBV29-1, the J gene TRBJ2-1, with D uncertain. V dropped 0 bases and J dropped 7 bases, with 16 bases sitting between them. CDR1 SQVTM and CDR2 ANQGSEA come from the germline V gene. The CDR3 has 15 residues. As DNA, the CDR3 is TGCAGCGTTGAAGATCTTACCGGGTCGCGGAATGAGCAGTTCTTC. Its protein is CSVEDLTGSRNEQFF.

The chain uses TRBV7-9 and TRBJ2-7, with 8 bases lining up with TRBD1. Trimming cost V 1 base and J 4 bases; bases outside gene matches: 6. The germline CDR1 and CDR2 sequences are SEHNR and FQNEAQ (reference sequence). The CDR3 sequence is 15 residues long. The CDR3 here is CASSLETQGAYEQYF. The CDR3 nucleotides are TGTGCCAGCAGCTTAGAGACTCAGGGGGCTTACGAGCAGTACTTC.

The chain joins TRBV9 to TRBJ2-4; 12 bases are a match to TRBD2. The CDR3 totals 18 residues. The V gene's germline CDR1 is SGDLS and CDR2 YYNGEE. Losses at the gene ends were 10 bases for V and 1 base for J; bases not matched to a gene: 15. CDR3: CASSETSGSSMAKNIQYF. CDR3 DNA sequence: TGTGCCTCCTCGGAGACTAGCGGGAGCTCGATGGCCAAAAACATTCAGTACTTC.

The chain recombines TRBV4-2 with TRBJ2-2; 10 bases map to TRBD1. The CDR3 runs 17 residues. Germline CDR1 LGHNA, CDR2 YNFKEQ. Unmatched junction bases numbered 5, after V lost 4 bases and J lost 0 bases. CDR3: CASSRKTGGANTGELFF. CDR3 coding DNA: TGTGCCAGCAGCCGCAAGACAGGGGGCGCGAACACCGGGGAGCTGTTTTTT.

Many counts were recorded for this clonotype. The V gene is TRBV15, the J gene TRBJ1-4; perhaps TRBD1 as D (6 bases). The V gene's germline CDR1 is LNHNV and CDR2 YYDKDF (reference sequence). The CDR3 is 13 amino acids. V was cut by 3 bases and J by 10 bases, with 12 bases left in between. In DNA, the CDR3 is TGTGCCACCAGCAGGGAGACAGGACGAAAACTGTTTTTT. Translation: CATSRETGRKLFF.

This clonotype was observed a handful of times. The chain recombines TRBV28 with TRBJ2-1; unclear D gene. The germline gives CDR1 MDHEN, CDR2 SYDVKM. Trimming removed 2 bases from V and 3 bases from J, with 17 bases in between. There are 17 residues in the CDR3. CDR3: CASSLLGPLGLYNEQFF. The CDR3 DNA sequence: TGTGCCAGCAGTTTACTCGGGCCCCTGGGCCTCTACAATGAGCAGTTCTTC.

This clonotype was seen a handful of times. The chain carries TRBV5-1 and TRBJ2-2; possibly TRBD2 for D (5 bases). This CDR3 region has 16 residues. V lost 4 bases and J lost 3, with 16 bases in between. Germline-derived CDR1 and CDR2 are SGHRS and YFSETQ. The CDR3 loop reads CASSLLLTGDTGELFF. CDR3 DNA: TGCGCCAGCAGCCTGCTGCTGACCGGGGACACCGGGGAGCTGTTTTTT.

This clonotype has ten or more counts. The chain is built from TRBV21-1 and TRBJ2-7. TRBV21-1 is tagged as a pseudogene. This CDR3 is built from 15 residues. CDR3 region: CASPIWRLYSYEQYF. Written as DNA, the CDR3 is TGTGCCAGCCCGATATGGAGACTGTACTCCTACGAGCAGTACTTC.

This clonotype has at least ten counts. V usage is TRBV4-1 and J usage is TRBJ2-3, with a possible D match to TRBD1 (6 bases). The V gene's germline CDR1 is MGHRA and CDR2 YSYEKL. V lost 1 base and J 2 bases, leaving 10 bases between the germline ends. CDR3 length equals 15 residues. This chain's CDR3 is CASSQVVGHTDTQYF. CDR3 nucleotides: TGCGCCAGCAGCCAAGTGGTGGGACACACAGATACGCAGTATTTT.

This clonotype was picked up a small number of times. This chain joins TRBV4-1 and TRBJ2-3; D uncertain. There are 11 residues in the CDR3. V dropped 2 bases and J dropped 7 bases, with 4 bases sitting between them. The germline V gene has CDR1 MGHRA and CDR2 YSYEKL. The CDR3 nucleotides are TGCGCCAGCAGCCAACGGAATACGCAGTATTTT. This gives the protein CASSQRNTQYF.

This clonotype was seen repeatedly, ten times or more. The gene calls are TRBV5-1 and TRBJ1-1; D is possibly TRBD1 (5 bases). The length of the CDR3 is 14 residues. The V gene's germline CDR1 is SGHRS and CDR2 YFSETQ. With 5 bases removed from V and 0 bases from J, the gap between germline ends came to 11 bases. The CDR3 reads CASSSGLMNTEAFF. The DNA for the CDR3 is TGCGCCAGCAGTTCGGGACTAATGAACACTGAAGCTTTCTTT.

This clonotype was counted only a few times. The chain couples TRBV5-1 to TRBJ2-6; unclear D gene. CDR1 and CDR2 from the germline V gene are SGHRS and YFSETQ. Deletions cut 6 bases from V and 3 bases from J, with 7 bases between. The CDR3 sequence is 13 residues long. DNA of the CDR3: TGCGCCAGCAAGTACTATGGGGCCAACGTCCTGACTTTC. Its protein is CASKYYGANVLTF.